This T cell receptor beta chain was obtained from a study of regulatory T cells in long-lasting Graves disease. Through Arm-PCR of CDR3 regions and iRepertoire HTBI primers, TCR beta libraries were built. TCRdb analysed the multiplex PCR reads with MiXCR anew, one entry per CDR3 protein. The profile covers approximately 350,000 distinct CDR3 sequences, with around 15% appearing a single time and 25% to 30% taken by the ten largest. The sample holds many counts of this clonotype. Indicated time point: newly diagnosed GD, antithyroid drugs for less than 3 months. Isolated PBMC RNA provided the starting material for the TCR library. V dropped 3 bases and J dropped 8; count of bases not matched to a gene: 9. Germline V gene lookup returns CDR1 LNHNV and CDR2 YYDKDF (reference sequence). The CDR3 has 15 amino acids. These sequences were also reported in another study, on T cells in Graves' hyperthyroidism and ophthalmopathy. That study adds: With a duration under 2 months, the hyperthyroidism was newly diagnosed in patients aged 18 to 65.

The chain couples TRBV15 to TRBJ2-1, with TRBD1 matching 8 bases. The sequencing here drew on peripheral blood mononuclear cells (PBMCs), taken at new diagnosis, from a patient treated with antithyroid drugs. The sequence came from a man aged 35 to 55 with Graves disease. CDR3 sequence reads: CATSRDRQGIHEQFF. The CDR3 nucleotides are TGTGCCACCAGCAGGGACAGACAGGGGATTCATGAGCAGTTCTTC.